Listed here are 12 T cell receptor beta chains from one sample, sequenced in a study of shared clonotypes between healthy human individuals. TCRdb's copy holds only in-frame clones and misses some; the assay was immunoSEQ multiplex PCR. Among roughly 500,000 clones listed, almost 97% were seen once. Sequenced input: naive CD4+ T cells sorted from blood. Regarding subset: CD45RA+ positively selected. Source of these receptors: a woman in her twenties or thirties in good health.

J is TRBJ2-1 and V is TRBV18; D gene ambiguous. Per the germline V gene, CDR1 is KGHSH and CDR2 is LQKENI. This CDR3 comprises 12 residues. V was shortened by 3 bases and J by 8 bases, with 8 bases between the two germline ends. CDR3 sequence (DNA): TGTGCCAGCTCACCGAAGGTGGATGAGCAGTTCTTC. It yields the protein CASSPKVDEQFF.

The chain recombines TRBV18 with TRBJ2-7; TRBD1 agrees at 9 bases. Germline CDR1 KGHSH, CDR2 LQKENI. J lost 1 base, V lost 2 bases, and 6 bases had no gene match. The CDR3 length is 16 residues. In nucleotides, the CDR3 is TGTGCCAGCTCACCAACACAGGGGGCGTTTTCCTACGAGCAGTACTTC. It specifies CASSPTQGAFSYEQYF.

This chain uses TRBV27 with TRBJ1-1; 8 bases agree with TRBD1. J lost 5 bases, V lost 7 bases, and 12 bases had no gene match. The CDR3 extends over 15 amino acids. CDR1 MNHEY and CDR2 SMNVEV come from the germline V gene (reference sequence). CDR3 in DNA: TGTGCCAGCACACCAGCACAGGGGGGGTATACTGAAGCTTTCTTT. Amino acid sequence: CASTPAQGGYTEAFF.

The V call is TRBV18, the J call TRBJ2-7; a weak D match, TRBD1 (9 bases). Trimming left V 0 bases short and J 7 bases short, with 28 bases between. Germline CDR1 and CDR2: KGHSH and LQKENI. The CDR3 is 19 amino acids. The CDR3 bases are TGTGCCAGCTCACCACCGGGAACGGTAGCGGGACAGGGCGCGGGGGAGCAGTACTTC. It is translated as CASSPPGTVAGQGAGEQYF.

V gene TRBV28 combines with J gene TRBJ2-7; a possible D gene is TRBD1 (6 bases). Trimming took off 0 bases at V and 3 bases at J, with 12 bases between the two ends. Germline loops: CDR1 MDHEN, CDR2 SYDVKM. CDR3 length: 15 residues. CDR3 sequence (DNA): TGTGCCAGCAGTTTATGGACAGGACCCCACTACGAGCAGTACTTC. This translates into CASSLWTGPHYEQYF.

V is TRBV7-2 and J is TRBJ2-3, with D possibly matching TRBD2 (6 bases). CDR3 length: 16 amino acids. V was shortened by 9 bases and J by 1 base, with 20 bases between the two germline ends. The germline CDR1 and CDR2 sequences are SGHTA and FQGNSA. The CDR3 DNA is TGTGCCAGGCCGAAACGAGAAGCGGGTCGCACAGATACGCAGTATTTT. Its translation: CARPKREAGRTDTQYF.

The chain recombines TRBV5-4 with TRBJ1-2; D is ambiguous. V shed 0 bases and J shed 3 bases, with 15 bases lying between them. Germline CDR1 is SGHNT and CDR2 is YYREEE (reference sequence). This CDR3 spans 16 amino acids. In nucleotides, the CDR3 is TGTGCCAGCAGCTTGGCCGTGCACCCCATGGACTATGGCTACACCTTC. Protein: CASSLAVHPMDYGYTF. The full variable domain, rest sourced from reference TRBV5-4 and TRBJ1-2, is ETGVTQSPTHLIKTRGQQVTLRCSSQSGHNTVSWYQQALGQGPQFIFQYYREEENGRGNFPPRFSGLQFPNYSSELNVNALELDDSALYLCASSLAVHPMDYGYTFGSGTRLTVV.

CDR3 in amino acids: CASSSRGGSSYNEQFF. The CDR3 DNA reads as TGTGCCAGCAGTTCCCGCGGCGGGAGCTCCTACAATGAGCAGTTCTTC. The chain recombines TRBV28 with TRBJ2-1, with TRBD2 matching 7 bases. Losses at the gene ends were 4 bases for V and 0 bases for J; bases not matched to a gene: 6. This CDR3 region has 16 residues. The germline CDR1 and CDR2 sequences are MDHEN and SYDVKM.

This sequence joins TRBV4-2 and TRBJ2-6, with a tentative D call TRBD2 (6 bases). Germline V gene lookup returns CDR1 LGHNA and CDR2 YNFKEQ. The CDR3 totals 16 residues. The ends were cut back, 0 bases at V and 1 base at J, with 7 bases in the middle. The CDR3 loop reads CASSQEGGSGANVLTF. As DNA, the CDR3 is TGTGCCAGCAGCCAAGAAGGAGGGTCTGGGGCCAACGTCCTGACTTTC.

CDR3 sequence: CASSELQGATNEKLFF. CDR3 coding DNA: TGTGCCAGCAGTGAGTTACAGGGCGCAACTAATGAAAAACTGTTTTTT. This chain links TRBV6-1 with TRBJ1-4; possible D gene TRBD1, 6 bases. The germline gives CDR1 MNHNS, CDR2 SASEGT. There are 16 residues in the CDR3. The germline V and J ends were trimmed by 3 bases and 0 bases, with 11 bases remaining between them.

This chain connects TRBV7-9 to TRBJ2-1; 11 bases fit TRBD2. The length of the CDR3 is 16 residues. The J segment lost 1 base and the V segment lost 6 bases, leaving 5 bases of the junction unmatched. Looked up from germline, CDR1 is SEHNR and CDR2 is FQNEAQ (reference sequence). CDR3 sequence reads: CASRSTSGESYNEQFF. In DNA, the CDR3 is TGTGCCAGCAGGTCGACTAGCGGGGAGTCCTACAATGAGCAGTTCTTC. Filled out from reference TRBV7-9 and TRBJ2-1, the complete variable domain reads DTGVSQNPRHKITKRGQNVTFRCDPISEHNRLYWYRQTLGQGPEFLTYFQNEAQLEKSRLLSDRFSAERPKGSFSTLEIQRTEQGDSAMYLCASRSTSGESYNEQFFGPGTRLTVL.

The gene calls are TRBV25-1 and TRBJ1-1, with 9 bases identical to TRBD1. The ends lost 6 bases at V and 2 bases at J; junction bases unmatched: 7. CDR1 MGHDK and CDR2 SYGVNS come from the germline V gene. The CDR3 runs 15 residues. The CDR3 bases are TGTGCCAGCAGGGAACAGGGGGCGTTAAACACTGAAGCTTTCTTT. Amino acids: CASREQGALNTEAFF.